Here is one T cell receptor beta chain with its context. Its antigen is undetermined. Each and every patient relapsed after autologous stem cell transplantation, and patients got differing brentuximab vedotin exposure. This specimen comes from a study of PD-1 blockade in classical Hodgkin lymphoma. General study results and limits: Those patients who began receiving nivolumab less than 1 year after ASCT had lower diversity, and they were excluded.

Repertoires were generated with immunoSEQ multiplex PCR, while TCRdb's copy carries only in-frame clones and drops some. The repertoire consists of tens of thousands of clones, with around 77% occurring once and the leading ten covering 17%. The trim removed 5 bases at V and 6 bases at J, leaving 8 bases unmatched. Germline-derived CDR1 and CDR2 are SGHDT and YYEEEE. This CDR3 contains 14 residues. The sequence came from a human donor with classical Hodgkin lymphoma. J is TRBJ1-2 and V is TRBV5-6; 9 nucleotides align to TRBD1. This material consisted of peripheral blood mononuclear cells (PBMCs), taken before the second cycle of nivolumab. The CDR3 loop is CASRRAGQGHGYTF. In DNA form, the CDR3 reads TGTGCCAGCAGACGCGCGGGACAGGGTCATGGCTACACCTTC.